The 24 T cell receptor beta chains in this list originate from one sample, sequenced in a study of post-analysis software for immune sequencing data. Study results and caveats: Included in a set of 5 or 6 TRBV segments more frequent in patients than controls were TRBV5-6, TRBV5-1 and TRBV20-1.

Unique molecular identifiers featured in each of the TCR beta cDNA libraries. TCRdb ran MiXCR on the PCR reads and lists one entry per CDR3 protein. The sample comprises 650,000 to 850,000 distinct CDR3 sequences, under 60% of which are singletons, and approximately 5% rests with the top ten. These receptors' targets are unknown. Material: blood. The receptors stem from a girl between 10 and 17 years old with multiple sclerosis.

This clonotype was seen a few times. The genes are TRBV28 and TRBJ2-7; 9 nucleotides agree with TRBD1. V lost 8 bases, J lost 3 bases, and 8 bases stayed unmatched. The CDR3 has 14 amino acids. Looked up from germline, CDR1 is MDHEN and CDR2 is SYDVKM. CDR3: CASCTGTGFYEQYF. The CDR3 nucleotides read TGTGCCAGCTGCACCGGGACAGGGTTCTACGAGCAGTACTTC.

This clonotype appeared a few times. CDR3 amino acids: CSATPGQIYGYTF. In nucleotides, the CDR3 is TGCAGTGCAACTCCGGGACAGATCTATGGCTACACCTTC. The gene calls are TRBV20-1 and TRBJ1-2, with 7 bases fitting TRBD1. The CDR3 spans 13 residues. The junction had 8 bases not matched to a gene; V was cut back by 6 bases and J by 4 bases. Per the germline V gene, CDR1 is DFQATT and CDR2 is SNEGSKA (reference sequence).

The chain couples TRBV20-1 to TRBJ1-2, with D uncertain. CDR1 is DFQATT and CDR2 is SNEGSKA in the germline V gene (reference sequence). The CDR3 is 13 amino acids. Trimming removed 0 bases from V and 4 bases from J, with 9 bases in between. The CDR3 protein is CSARDLGSYGYTF. The CDR3 DNA follows: TGCAGTGCTAGAGATCTAGGGAGCTATGGCTACACCTTC.

The gene calls are TRBV5-1 and TRBJ1-1; TRBD1 agrees at 9 bases. V shed 4 bases and J 3 bases; nucleotides not matched to a gene: 7. Germline CDR1 SGHRS, CDR2 YFSETQ. The CDR3 is 15 residues long. CDR3 sequence reads: CASSIGQGSDTEAFF. As DNA, the CDR3 is TGCGCCAGCAGCATAGGACAGGGGAGCGACACTGAAGCTTTCTTT.

The chain carries TRBV29-1 and TRBJ2-5; D unclear. CDR1 and CDR2 from the germline V gene are SQVTM and ANQGSEA. V was trimmed by 7 bases and J by 5 bases, leaving 11 bases between them. The CDR3 contains 11 residues. CDR3 DNA sequence: TGCAGCGCCCTACATGGGGAGACCCAGTACTTC. It encodes CSALHGETQYF.

This clonotype was counted a single time. The chain couples TRBV12-3 or TRBV12-4 to TRBJ2-3; no definite D call. This CDR3 region has 14 residues. Trimming removed 3 bases from V and 3 bases from J, with 10 bases in between. The CDR3 bases are TGTGCCAGCAGTTTCGGAGTGACAACAGATACGCAGTATTTT. The encoded protein is CASSFGVTTDTQYF.

This clonotype has a handful of counts. The rearrangement joins TRBV20-1 to TRBJ2-5; no clear D. CDR1 is DFQATT and CDR2 is SNEGSKA in the germline V gene (reference sequence). The germline V and J ends were trimmed by 5 bases and 1 base, with 11 bases remaining between them. This CDR3 contains 13 residues. CDR3 DNA: TGCAGTGCTGGCTTGATGGGCCAAGAGACCCAGTACTTC. Protein product: CSAGLMGQETQYF.

The V call is TRBV20-1, the J call TRBJ1-5; D possibly corresponds to TRBD1 (5 bases). The CDR3 contains 14 residues. V shed 3 bases and J shed 5 bases, with 14 bases lying between them. Looked up from germline, CDR1 is DFQATT and CDR2 is SNEGSKA (reference sequence). The CDR3 loop reads CSASTGVTYQPQHF. Here the CDR3 DNA reads TGCAGTGCTAGTACGGGGGTCACCTATCAGCCCCAGCATTTT.

V is TRBV9 and J is TRBJ2-1; no clear D. Germline V CDR1 and CDR2: SGDLS, YYNGEE. This CDR3 region has 14 residues. Trimming shortened V by 0 bases and J by 4 bases, and 8 bases separated the two germline ends. The CDR3 nucleotides are TGTGCCAGCAGCGTAGATGACAATTACAATGAGCAGTTCTTC. Its protein is CASSVDDNYNEQFF.

This clonotype was seen a few times. This chain connects TRBV15 to TRBJ2-1; 14 positions match TRBD2. V shed 1 base and J 9 bases; nucleotides not matched to a gene: 5. This CDR3 region has 16 residues. Germline CDR1 is LNHNV and CDR2 is YYDKDF (reference sequence). The CDR3 DNA reads TGTGCCACCAGCAGAGGAGGGACTAGCGGGAGAGGTGAGCAGTTCTTC. Its translation: CATSRGGTSGRGEQFF.

Regarding this clonotype: Here the CDR3 omits its conserved ending phenylalanine or tryptophan, so a read error is the likely source. Here the CDR3 DNA reads TGTGCCAGCAGTCCCCATTCAGCGGGAGGGCCCGAGCAGTACTTA. It is translated as CASSPHSAGGPEQYL. The V gene is TRBV12-3 or TRBV12-4, the J gene TRBJ2-1; 10 positions agree with TRBD2. The closer fit of TRBJ2-7 to the DNA end suggests the J call may be wrong. The CDR3 totals 15 residues.

This clonotype was found many times. V and J are TRBV28 and TRBJ2-1, with D uncertain. CDR1 and CDR2 (germline): MDHEN, SYDVKM. The CDR3 contains 15 residues. V was cut by 6 bases and J by 0 bases, with 12 bases left in between. For the CDR3, the DNA is TGTGCCAGCAGCCCTTTACGTCGCTCCTACAATGAGCAGTTCTTC. Translating gives CASSPLRRSYNEQFF.

V gene TRBV5-5 combines with J gene TRBJ2-6; D unresolved. This CDR3 has 15 residues. Trimming stripped 5 bases from V and 0 bases from J, with 9 bases between. The V gene's germline CDR1 is SGHKS and CDR2 YYEKEE (reference sequence). CDR3 region: CASSSGRSGANVLTF. CDR3 nucleotides: TGTGCCAGCAGTTCTGGGCGCTCTGGGGCCAACGTCCTGACTTTC.

Concerning this clonotype: A junction end diverges from the germline sequence, so it may reflect a read error. V is TRBV20-1 and J is TRBJ1-6; 10 bases match TRBD1. CDR1 and CDR2 (germline): DFQATT, SNEGSKA (reference sequence). The CDR3 is made up of 12 amino acids. CDR3 amino acids: CSAGTGVLPRHF. The CDR3, as DNA: TGCAGTGCCGGGACAGGGGTTTTACCCCGCCACTTT.

CDR3 in DNA: TGTGCCAGCACCCCTGACCCCCGTGAGCAGTTCTTC. It encodes CASTPDPREQFF. This chain connects TRBV28 to TRBJ2-1; D uncertain. The germline CDR1 and CDR2 sequences are MDHEN and SYDVKM. The CDR3 is made up of 12 amino acids. Trimming left V 7 bases short and J 9 bases short, with 13 bases between.

The chain combines TRBV7-9 with TRBJ2-1; TRBD1 aligns across 8 bases. The CDR3 is 15 residues long. The trim removed 10 bases at V and 2 bases at J, leaving 10 bases unmatched. CDR1 is SEHNR and CDR2 is FQNEAQ in the germline V gene (reference sequence). The CDR3 DNA follows: TGTGCCACAGGAAGGACAGGGAAGCCCTACAATGAGCAGTTCTTC. This sequence encodes CATGRTGKPYNEQFF.

As DNA, the CDR3 is TGCAGTGCCCTAAGGGATGAGCAGTTCTTC. The encoded protein is CSALRDEQFF. The V and J genes are TRBV20-1 and TRBJ2-1, with no clear D. Per the germline V gene, CDR1 is DFQATT and CDR2 is SNEGSKA (reference sequence). V lost 6 bases to trimming and J lost 8 bases, with 8 bases between them. CDR3 length equals 10 residues.

A word on this clonotype: This likely comes from a read error, as the CDR3 has no conserved phenylalanine or tryptophan at its end. It is unclear where the CDR3 begins or ends on the DNA, so no DNA is shown, and the CDR3 is as TCRdb lists it. The chain is built from TRBV10-3 and TRBJ1-2; TRBD1, the table's D call, was not compared with the DNA. The CDR3 spans 13 amino acids, including both terminal residues. Germline CDR1 is ENHRY and CDR2 is SYGVKD. The CDR3 sequence is CATVGASNYGYTC.

V and J are TRBV7-9 and TRBJ2-6; D is perhaps TRBD2 (6 bases). The CDR3 has 19 amino acids. The V and J ends lost 1 base and 0 bases respectively, with 16 bases between them. Germline lookup yields CDR1 SEHNR and CDR2 FQNEAQ (reference sequence). CDR3: CASSLDLVADPSGANVLTF. In DNA, the CDR3 is TGTGCCAGCAGCTTAGATTTGGTAGCGGACCCCTCTGGGGCCAACGTCCTGACTTTC.

The chain has TRBV7-9 and TRBJ2-1; TRBD2 aligns across 13 bases. The CDR3 runs to 19 residues. The ends lost 4 bases at V and 3 bases at J; junction bases unmatched: 12. Germline CDR1 and CDR2: SEHNR and FQNEAQ (reference sequence). The CDR3 sequence: CASSYPGTSGEESYNEQFF. The DNA of the CDR3 is TGTGCCAGCAGCTACCCCGGGACTAGCGGGGAAGAGAGCTACAATGAGCAGTTCTTC. Filled out from reference TRBV7-9 and TRBJ2-1, the complete variable domain reads DTGVSQNPRHKITKRGQNVTFRCDPISEHNRLYWYRQTLGQGPEFLTYFQNEAQLEKSRLLSDRFSAERPKGSFSTLEIQRTEQGDSAMYLCASSYPGTSGEESYNEQFFGPGTRLTVL.

A few counts support this clonotype. The rearrangement links TRBV28 to TRBJ2-5; the D gene could be TRBD1 or TRBD2 (6 bases each). The ends were cut back, 0 bases at V and 4 bases at J, with 12 bases in the middle. This CDR3 is built from 15 residues. CDR1 and CDR2 (germline): MDHEN, SYDVKM. The CDR3 loop reads CASSLWTEGGETQYF. The DNA for the CDR3 is TGTGCCAGCAGTTTATGGACAGAGGGGGGAGAGACCCAGTACTTC.

V usage is TRBV4-1 and J usage is TRBJ1-5, with no clear D. Trimming took off 3 bases at V and 6 bases at J, with 12 bases between the two ends. This CDR3 has 14 amino acids. CDR1 is MGHRA, CDR2 YSYEKL, per germline. The CDR3 sequence is CASSQVVEGQPQHF. Written as DNA, the CDR3 is TGCGCCAGCAGCCAGGTGGTCGAAGGTCAGCCCCAGCATTTT.

This clonotype was found a few times. DNA for the CDR3: TGTGCCAGCAGCGTGGGCGGGGCCACCTACGAGCAGTACTTC. It codes for CASSVGGATYEQYF. The gene calls are TRBV9 and TRBJ2-7, with D possibly matching TRBD2 (6 bases). Germline V gives CDR1 SGDLS, CDR2 YYNGEE. The CDR3 loop spans 14 amino acids. V lost 2 bases and J 2 bases, leaving 11 bases between the germline ends.

The chain employs TRBV29-1 and TRBJ2-6; a weak D match, TRBD1 (6 bases). Trimming cost V 1 base and J 0 bases, with 16 bases left between them. CDR1 is SQVTM and CDR2 is ANQGSEA in the germline V gene. The CDR3 spans 18 residues. The CDR3 loop reads CSVEGLPGATSGANVLTF. Here the CDR3 DNA reads TGCAGCGTTGAAGGTCTTCCAGGGGCCACCTCTGGGGCCAACGTCCTGACTTTC.